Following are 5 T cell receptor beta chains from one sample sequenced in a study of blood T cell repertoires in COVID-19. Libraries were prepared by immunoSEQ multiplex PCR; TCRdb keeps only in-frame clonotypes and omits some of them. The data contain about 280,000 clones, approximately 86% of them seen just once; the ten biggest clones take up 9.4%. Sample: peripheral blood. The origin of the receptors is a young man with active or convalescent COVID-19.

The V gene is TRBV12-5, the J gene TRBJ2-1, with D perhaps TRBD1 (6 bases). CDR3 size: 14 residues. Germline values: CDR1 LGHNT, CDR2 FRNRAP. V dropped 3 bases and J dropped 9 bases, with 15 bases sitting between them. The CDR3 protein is CASGFENREGEQFF. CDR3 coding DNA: TGTGCTAGTGGTTTCGAAAACAGGGAAGGTGAGCAGTTCTTC.

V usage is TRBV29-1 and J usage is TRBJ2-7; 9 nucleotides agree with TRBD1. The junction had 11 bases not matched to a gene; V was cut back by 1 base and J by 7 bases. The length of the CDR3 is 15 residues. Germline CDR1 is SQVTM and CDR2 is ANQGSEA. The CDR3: CSVEVLTGGGPEQYF. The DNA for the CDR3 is TGCAGCGTTGAAGTATTGACAGGGGGTGGTCCGGAGCAGTACTTC.

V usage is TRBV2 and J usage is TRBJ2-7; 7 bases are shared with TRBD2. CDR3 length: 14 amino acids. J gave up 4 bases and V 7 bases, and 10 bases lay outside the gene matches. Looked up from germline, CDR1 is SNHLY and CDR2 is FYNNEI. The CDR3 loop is CASIPSGVSYEQYF. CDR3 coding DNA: TGTGCCAGCATCCCCAGCGGGGTGTCTTACGAGCAGTACTTC. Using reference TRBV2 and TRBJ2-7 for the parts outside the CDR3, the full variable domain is EPEVTQTPSHQVTQMGQEVILRCVPISNHLYFYWYRQILGQKVEFLVSFYNNEISEKSEIFDDQFSVERPDGSNFTLKIRSTKLEDSAMYFCASIPSGVSYEQYFGPGTRLTVT.

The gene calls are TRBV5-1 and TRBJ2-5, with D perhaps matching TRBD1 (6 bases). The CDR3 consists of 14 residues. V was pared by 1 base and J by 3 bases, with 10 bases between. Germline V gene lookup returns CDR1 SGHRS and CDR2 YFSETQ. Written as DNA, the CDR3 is TGCGCCAGCAGCTTGACAGGGCGGGAAGAGACCCAGTACTTC. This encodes CASSLTGREETQYF.

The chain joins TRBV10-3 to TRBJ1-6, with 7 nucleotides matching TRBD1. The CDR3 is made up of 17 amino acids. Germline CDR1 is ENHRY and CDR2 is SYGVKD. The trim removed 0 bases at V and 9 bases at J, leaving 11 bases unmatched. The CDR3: CAISESTRQGSGSPLHF. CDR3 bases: TGTGCCATCAGTGAGTCGACTCGACAGGGCAGTGGTTCACCCCTCCACTTT.